Sequencing of this TCR beta chain was carried out in a study of tumor-infiltrating lymphocytes in primary liver carcinoma (dated by TCRdb to about 2017). Some background on the complete study: Of the five patients, three men and two women aged 30 to 69 years, four had hepatocellular carcinoma and one had combined HCC and intrahepatic cholangiocarcinoma. Tumors of the five patients were stage T1-T3 N0M0 with maximum diameters of roughly 4.2 to 11 cm. Each sample produced roughly 3.5 to 7.13 million productive TCRbeta reads, and read depth showed no significant difference between tissue types. Across five regions of each liver tumor, along with adjacent normal tissue and blood, the study brought together TCRbeta repertoire sequencing, expression microarrays and whole-exome sequencing. A total of approximately 35 specimens from 5 patients, comprising some 25 tumor regions, 5 adjacent noncancerous liver tissues and 5 peripheral blood samples, were covered by TCRbeta repertoire sequencing. To link TCRbeta repertoire diversity with the local molecular phenotype, the 25 or so tumor region samples were profiled using Agilent mRNA microarrays. Repertoires from technical replicates were highly reproducible, with mean shared-clone rates about 0.88 and correlation coefficients above 0.98.

The CDR3 contains 13 residues, cysteine and phenylalanine counted. Solely the CDR3 DNA is kept, with 39 bases framed from the first base. Sequences GTSNPN (CDR1) and SVGIG (CDR2) are obtained from the germline V gene (reference sequence). TCRbeta-specific cDNA was reverse-transcribed from roughly 500 ng total RNA using a constant-region primer and ProtoScript II reverse transcriptase. Three nested multiplex PCR rounds, following a slightly modified ARM-PCR procedure, were used to build the TCRbeta libraries. Each of the first two PCR rounds ran for about 10 cycles using multiplex TRBV1-TRBV30 forward primers together with a Cbeta reverse primer. Sample barcodes and Illumina adapters were added in a final 25-cycle PCR using Deep VentR polymerase. Amplicons of 200-500 bp were gel-purified with a QIAquick gel extraction kit before sequencing. An Illumina HiSeq 2500 was used to sequence the TCRbeta amplicons, generating 250-bp paired-end reads. The original pipeline was this. To recover full CDR3 sequences, reads were quality-trimmed using Trimmomatic v0.33 and paired reads were then merged using FLASH v1.2.11. V, D and J germline segments were assigned to the rearranged TCRbeta sequences by MiGEC v1.2.1b. Clonotype statistics, along with Shannon-Wiener diversity indices, were calculated using VDJtools v1.0.0. Except for diversity analysis, only each sample's 250 most abundant clonotypes were used in subsequent analyses to reduce sampling bias. TCRdb trimmed the raw reads at Q25, called clones with MiXCR and kept productive beta chains. Every distinct CDR3 protein forms one entry, paired with its most common genes and DNA. For this entry, the V and J calls and clone size follow TCRdb and not the study's own pipeline. For this sample the table gives about 64,000 distinct CDR3 sequences, of which around 64% were detected only once. The ten most abundant clones make up around 44% of the sample.

This clonotype was found a few times. What antigen it recognizes has not been identified. One junction end disagrees with the germline gene, perhaps due to a read error. Summary of the overall study and its limitations: A significantly larger repertoire fraction was made up by the top 250 clones in tumors than in blood (p = 0.039). With just 4 or 5 patients in the study, the authors point out that the findings should be validated in a larger study. Consistent with antigen-driven expansion, pairs of tumor regions showed higher repertoire overlap (mean roughly 36%) than either tumor-adjacent pairs (approximately 17%) or tumor-blood pairs (roughly 14%). Bulk unsorted samples precluded comparing CD4+ and CD8+ T cell repertoires. Because only the TCR beta chain was sequenced and unpaired alpha chains were not captured, true repertoire diversity is likely underestimated. Just about 7.5-25% of top clones turned up in all five regions of a tumor, which suggests spatial heterogeneity among tumor-infiltrating T cells.

Total RNA and DNA were co-extracted without cell sorting from around 20-30 mg of bulk tissue using the AllPrep DNA/RNA mini kit. Surgical resection was performed in China between late 2015 and early 2016 on four or five patients with histopathologically diagnosed primary liver carcinoma. Chronic HBV infection was present in the patients, and the patients were treatment-naive at sampling. Each tumor was sampled at five spatially separated regions: the superior, inferior, left-lateral and right-lateral poles and the tumor centre. Histological examination found more than 85% viable tumor cells in every tumor sample. Fresh tumor and adjacent tissue pieces were bisected, with one half stored in RNAlater at -80 degrees C and the other half sent for histology.

This clonotype originated in a man aged 35 to 55 with primary liver carcinoma and hepatitis B virus infection. The rearrangement combines TRBV30 with TRBJ1-4; the D gene remains uncertain. Sequenced: liver tumor tissue from sampling region 4. The cell subset or site label on this specimen signifies: tumor region T4, right-lateral pole. The DNA reads as follows: TGTGCCTGGAGTAGAACAGAAAATGAAAAACGGTTTTTT. Its coded protein is CAWSRTENEKRFF.